The sequence of this T cell receptor beta chain was determined in a study of identical twins. This clonotype was observed a few times. Antigen: not known. TCRdb called the 5' RACE reads again in MiXCR, with one record for every CDR3 protein. Among 700,000 to 950,000 distinct CDR3 sequences listed, 9% to 15% were seen once. CDR1 is SGHRS, CDR2 YFSETQ, per germline. The V end was cut by 4 bases, the J end by 3 bases, with 13 bases between. The CDR3 runs 15 residues. Study observations and caveats: A lower insertion count was a feature of abundant cord blood beta clonotypes, with no such feature in memory repertoires. Out-of-frame alpha sequences shared by twins showed excess low generation probability.

These data were likewise used in another study, on yellow fever vaccine responses in identical twins.

The chain recombines TRBV5-1 with TRBJ2-2; possibly TRBD1 for D (5 bases). This clonotype originated in a woman aged 18-29 years in good health. The sequencing sample was made of PBMCs. The DNA of the CDR3 is TGCGCCAGCAGCACCGGACAAGCCCACACCGGGGAGCTGTTTTTT. This encodes CASSTGQAHTGELFF.